These 30 T cell receptor beta chains were sequenced from one sample in a study of OX40 agonist ivuxolimab in advanced cancers. Here immunoSEQ multiplex PCR was the method, and the copy in TCRdb shows in-frame clones only, minus some. The sample shows tens of thousands of clones, roughly four fifths of them seen only once. This specimen was CD4+ or CD8+ T cells sorted from blood, taken in a trial of the OX40 agonist ivuxolimab. Receptors were obtained from an adult with an advanced solid tumor such as melanoma, head and neck, liver or kidney cancer.

In this sample, this clone turned up a few times. The chain links TRBV18 to TRBJ2-3; 9 bases agree with TRBD1. The CDR3 has 14 residues. The junction had 4 bases not matched to a gene; V was cut back by 7 bases and J by 2 bases. Germline-derived CDR1 and CDR2 are KGHSH and LQKENI. CDR3 residues: CASFRTGVTDTQYF. The CDR3 bases are TGTGCCAGCTTCCGGACAGGGGTCACAGATACGCAGTATTTT.

The chain joins TRBV5-4 to TRBJ2-7; 8 bases fit TRBD2. The length of the CDR3 is 13 residues. Germline values: CDR1 SGHNT, CDR2 YYREEE (reference sequence). Trimming cost V 2 bases and J 6 bases; bases outside gene matches: 4. In DNA form, the CDR3 reads TGTGCCAGCAGCTTTGGGACTAGGGCCGAGCAGTACTTC. This codes for CASSFGTRAEQYF.

The chain has TRBV25-1 and TRBJ2-4; D gene uncertain. The V gene's germline CDR1 is MGHDK and CDR2 SYGVNS. CDR3 size: 15 residues. V was cut by 1 base and J by 5 bases, with 12 bases left in between. The DNA for the CDR3 is TGTGCCAGCAGTGAATCTTGGACCCCCCAAAACATTCAGTACTTC. It encodes CASSESWTPQNIQYF.

The chain recombines TRBV6-4 with TRBJ2-2, with 7 bases lining up with TRBD2. The CDR3 runs 16 residues. Germline lookup yields CDR1 MRHNA and CDR2 SNTAGT. The V segment lost 4 bases and the J segment 1 base; nucleotides outside the gene matches: 6. The CDR3 reads CASSVVAGVNTGELFF. Written as DNA, the CDR3 is TGTGCCAGCAGTGTTGTGGCGGGAGTGAACACCGGGGAGCTGTTTTTT.

This sequence joins TRBV28 and TRBJ2-3; D is unclear. The CDR3 totals 13 residues. The V and J ends lost 3 bases and 3 bases respectively, with 7 bases between them. Germline-derived CDR1 and CDR2 are MDHEN and SYDVKM. The CDR3 nucleotides read TGTGCCAGCAGTTTTTACGAGACAGATACGCAGTATTTT. Its protein product is CASSFYETDTQYF.

Concerning this clone itself: The same CDR3 also results from other DNA sequences found in this sample. The chain carries TRBV5-1 and TRBJ2-1; D is uncertain. This CDR3 spans 12 amino acids. Germline-derived CDR1 and CDR2 are SGHRS and YFSETQ. V shed 2 bases and J shed 8 bases, with 8 bases lying between them. The CDR3 protein is CASSFGLDEQFF. In nucleotides, the CDR3 is TGCGCCAGCAGCTTTGGGCTGGATGAGCAGTTCTTC.

With regard to this clone: A junction end diverges from the germline sequence, so it may reflect a read error. The genes are TRBV7-7 and TRBJ2-1, with TRBD2 identical over 15 bases. This CDR3 comprises 18 residues. Germline CDR1 and CDR2: SSHAT and FNYEAQ (reference sequence). The CDR3 reads CASSMGLAGGVSYNEQFF. In DNA form, the CDR3 reads TGTGCTAGCAGCATGGGACTAGCGGGAGGCGTCTCCTACAATGAGCAGTTCTTC.

The rearrangement uses TRBV6-1 and TRBJ1-3; TRBD1 might be the D (6 bases). CDR1 is MNHNS and CDR2 is SASEGT in the germline V gene. The CDR3 is 15 residues long. Trimming left V 8 bases short and J 0 bases short, with 14 bases between. DNA for the CDR3: TGTGCCAGCGGACTGGACAGCTTCTCTGGAAACACCATATATTTT. The encoded protein is CASGLDSFSGNTIYF.

The chain links TRBV11-2 to TRBJ2-7, with D uncertain. The CDR3 contains 15 residues. Per the germline V gene, CDR1 is SGHAT and CDR2 is FQNNGV. V dropped 3 bases and J dropped 2 bases, with 14 bases sitting between them. Written as DNA, the CDR3 is TGTGCCAGCAGCTTGGCCCTGGGTGGGCCCTACGAGCAGTACTTC. Protein product: CASSLALGGPYEQYF.

By share of the sample, this clone is medium-sized. DNA for the CDR3: TGTGCCAGCAGTCAAGGGCTAAACTATGGCTACACCTTC. It specifies CASSQGLNYGYTF. The chain joins TRBV6-1 to TRBJ1-2; D is undetermined. Germline-derived CDR1 and CDR2 are MNHNS and SASEGT. V lost 5 bases and J lost 2, with 9 bases in between. CDR3 length: 13 residues.

This sequence joins TRBV7-6 and TRBJ1-1; 8 bases align to TRBD1. Germline assignment: CDR1 SGHVS and CDR2 FNYEAQ. The CDR3 covers 14 residues. The V segment lost 5 bases and the J segment 4 bases; nucleotides outside the gene matches: 6. The CDR3 protein is CASSKVTGGTEAFF. CDR3 bases: TGTGCCAGCAGCAAAGTAACAGGGGGCACTGAAGCTTTCTTT.

The chain couples TRBV7-9 to TRBJ1-1; tentatively, D is TRBD1 (5 bases). The CDR3 contains 15 residues. The germline gives CDR1 SEHNR, CDR2 FQNEAQ (reference sequence). V was pared by 5 bases and J by 0 bases, with 13 bases between. The CDR3 loop reads CASSESMTVNTEAFF. DNA of the CDR3: TGTGCCAGCAGCGAATCCATGACAGTGAACACTGAAGCTTTCTTT.

V is TRBV19 and J is TRBJ1-5; 10 bases fit TRBD1. Germline V gene sequence: CDR1 LNHDA, CDR2 SQIVND (reference sequence). V was pared by 4 bases and J by 0 bases, with 9 bases of the junction left unmatched. There are 18 residues in the CDR3. The CDR3 spells CASSTPPGTGVSNQPQHF. Here the CDR3 DNA reads TGTGCCAGTAGTACGCCACCCGGGACAGGGGTTAGCAATCAGCCCCAGCATTTT.

This chain joins TRBV5-1 and TRBJ2-3; tentative D call: TRBD1 (6 bases). V gave up 1 base and J gave up 5 bases, with 11 bases separating them. Germline CDR1 reads SGHRS; CDR2 reads YFSETQ. The CDR3 totals 14 residues. The CDR3 DNA follows: TGCGCCAGCAGCTTGTGGGGGCTAGTAGATACGCAGTATTTT. It specifies CASSLWGLVDTQYF.

The V gene is TRBV6-5, the J gene TRBJ1-2; D unclear. The CDR3 sequence is 15 residues long. Germline CDR1 reads MNHEY; CDR2 reads SVGAGI. V lost 2 bases, J lost 5 bases, and 15 bases lay in between. CDR3 in amino acids: CASSYDGGLKYGYTF. DNA of the CDR3: TGTGCCAGCAGTTACGATGGCGGGCTGAAATATGGCTACACCTTC.

The J gene is TRBJ1-2, the V gene TRBV15; 9 bases line up with TRBD1. The CDR3 loop spans 15 amino acids. V trimming: 1 base; J trimming: 4 bases; junction bases outside the gene matches: 4. From germline, CDR1 is LNHNV and CDR2 YYDKDF (reference sequence). CDR3 in amino acids: CATSRGDRVIYGYTF. The CDR3 DNA follows: TGTGCCACCAGCAGAGGGGACAGGGTAATCTATGGCTACACCTTC.

V gene TRBV6-1 combines with J gene TRBJ2-1; 7 nucleotides line up with TRBD2. This CDR3 has 15 residues. From germline, CDR1 is MNHNS and CDR2 SASEGT. Unmatched junction bases numbered 9, after V lost 7 bases and J lost 3 bases. DNA for the CDR3: TGTGCCAGCACTATTACTCGGGGGGTCTACAATGAGCAGTTCTTC. It yields the protein CASTITRGVYNEQFF.

The chain carries TRBV20-1 and TRBJ2-1, with TRBD2 as a possible D gene (6 bases). The CDR3 totals 11 residues. Germline-derived CDR1 and CDR2 are DFQATT and SNEGSKA (reference sequence). V was shortened by 3 bases and J by 8 bases, with 8 bases between the two germline ends. CDR3 nucleotide sequence: TGCAGTGCTAGCCCGGGGGATGAGCAGTTCTTC. This sequence encodes CSASPGDEQFF.

This chain links TRBV18 with TRBJ1-3; TRBD1 matches at 8 bases. Germline V CDR1 and CDR2: KGHSH, LQKENI. Trimming removed 4 bases from V and 3 bases from J; junction bases left unmatched: 5. This CDR3 has 15 residues. This CDR3 reads CASSQDRAVGNTIYF. CDR3 bases: TGTGCCAGCTCACAGGACAGGGCGGTTGGAAACACCATATATTTT.

This chain uses TRBV30 with TRBJ2-3, with TRBD1 identical over 10 bases. In germline, CDR1 is GTSNPN, CDR2 SVGIG (reference sequence). J lost 1 base, V lost 7 bases, and 5 bases had no gene match. The CDR3 covers 14 residues. The CDR3 reads CAYSGTGGTDTQYF. The CDR3 DNA follows: TGTGCCTACTCCGGGACAGGGGGCACAGATACGCAGTATTTT.

This clone occurred once. V is TRBV6-6 and J is TRBJ1-2; possibly TRBD1 for D (5 bases). CDR1 is MNHNY, CDR2 SVGAGI, per germline (reference sequence). V gave up 6 bases and J gave up 1 base, with 12 bases separating them. This CDR3 has 14 amino acids. The CDR3 DNA is TGTGCCAGCAGGAGGGGCGAGGGTAACTATGGCTACACCTTC. It is translated as CASRRGEGNYGYTF.

V is TRBV7-3 and J is TRBJ2-5; a possible D gene is TRBD1 (5 bases). Trimming took off 5 bases at V and 2 bases at J, with 9 bases between the two ends. The CDR3 length is 13 residues. In germline, CDR1 is SGHTA, CDR2 FQGTGA. The DNA of the CDR3 is TGTGCCAGCAGCGCAGGGATACAAGAGACCCAGTACTTC. Its protein is CASSAGIQETQYF.

The V call is TRBV5-1, the J call TRBJ2-1; TRBD1 matches 9 bases. J was trimmed by 3 bases and V by 5 bases; bases with no gene match: 6. The CDR3 extends over 15 amino acids. CDR1 and CDR2 (germline): SGHRS, YFSETQ. The CDR3 nucleotides read TGCGCCAGCAGTTACCCGGGACAGGGCTACAATGAGCAGTTCTTC. Protein: CASSYPGQGYNEQFF. The full variable domain, with the rest looked up from reference TRBV5-1 and TRBJ2-1, is KAGVTQTPRYLIKTRGQQVTLSCSPISGHRSVSWYQQTPGQGLQFLFEYFSETQRNKGNFPGRFSGRQFSNSRSEMNVSTLELGDSALYLCASSYPGQGYNEQFFGPGTRLTVL.

This chain connects TRBV7-8 to TRBJ2-2, with 8 bases matching TRBD2. After removal of 5 bases from V and 4 bases from J, the junction contained 9 bases not matched to a gene. This CDR3 spans 16 amino acids. Germline CDR1 and CDR2: SGHVS and FQNEAQ. CDR3 region: CASSNLGTRSTGELFF. The CDR3 nucleotides read TGTGCCAGCAGCAACCTAGGGACTAGAAGCACCGGGGAGCTGTTTTTT.

This clone was seen only once. V usage is TRBV4-1 and J usage is TRBJ2-3; D is undetermined. The CDR3 consists of 14 residues. Germline V gene data show CDR1 as MGHRA and CDR2 as YSYEKL. V lost 0 bases and J 4 bases, leaving 8 bases between the germline ends. The CDR3 sequence: CASSQETTPDTQYF. Here the CDR3 DNA reads TGCGCCAGCAGCCAAGAAACCACGCCAGATACGCAGTATTTT.

CDR3 region: CASSPQENTEAFF. In DNA, the CDR3 is TGTGCCAGCTCACCACAGGAGAACACTGAAGCTTTCTTT. The chain employs TRBV18 and TRBJ1-1; no clear D gene. Per germline, CDR1 KGHSH and CDR2 LQKENI. The CDR3 loop spans 13 amino acids. With 1 base removed from V and 1 base from J, the gap between germline ends came to 4 bases.

V is TRBV4-2 and J is TRBJ2-1, with TRBD2 matching over 14 bases. CDR1 is LGHNA and CDR2 is YNFKEQ in the germline V gene. Trimming took 2 bases from V and 9 from J; bases not matched to a gene: 6. This CDR3 region has 16 residues. DNA for the CDR3: TGTGCCAGCAGCCAAACGACTAGCGGGGGGGTCAGTGAGCAGTTCTTC. Translated, it gives CASSQTTSGGVSEQFF.

This clone was observed a handful of times. V is TRBV19 and J is TRBJ1-5; D is unresolved. This CDR3 contains 14 residues. Germline V CDR1 and CDR2: LNHDA, SQIVND (reference sequence). The ends were cut back, 6 bases at V and 6 bases at J, with 15 bases in the middle. Here the CDR3 reads CASSGWGGSQPQHF. The CDR3 DNA reads TGTGCCAGTAGCGGTTGGGGAGGCAGTCAGCCCCAGCATTTT.

The table lists this clone with a count of one. The rearrangement links TRBV7-3 to TRBJ2-1; possibly TRBD2 for D (5 bases). This CDR3 region has 15 residues. Germline CDR1 and CDR2: SGHTA and FQGTGA. Trimming shortened V by 3 bases and J by 5 bases, and 14 bases separated the two germline ends. The CDR3 protein is CASSFLLGADNEQFF. In nucleotides, the CDR3 is TGTGCCAGCAGCTTCCTCTTGGGAGCTGACAATGAGCAGTTCTTC.

V gene TRBV25-1 combines with J gene TRBJ1-5; maybe TRBD1 (5 bases). Trimming took 7 bases from V and 10 from J, leaving 17 bases between them. CDR1 MGHDK and CDR2 SYGVNS come from the germline V gene. CDR3 length equals 13 residues. The CDR3 here is CASKGLPSEPQHF. The CDR3 DNA follows: TGTGCCAGCAAGGGACTCCCGAGTGAACCCCAGCATTTT. The full variable domain, its missing parts supplied by reference TRBV25-1 and TRBJ1-5, is EADIYQTPRYLVIGTGKKITLECSQTMGHDKMYWYQQDPGMELHLIHYSYGVNSTEKGDLSSESTVSRIRTEHFPLTLESARPSHTSQYLCASKGLPSEPQHFGDGTRLSIL.